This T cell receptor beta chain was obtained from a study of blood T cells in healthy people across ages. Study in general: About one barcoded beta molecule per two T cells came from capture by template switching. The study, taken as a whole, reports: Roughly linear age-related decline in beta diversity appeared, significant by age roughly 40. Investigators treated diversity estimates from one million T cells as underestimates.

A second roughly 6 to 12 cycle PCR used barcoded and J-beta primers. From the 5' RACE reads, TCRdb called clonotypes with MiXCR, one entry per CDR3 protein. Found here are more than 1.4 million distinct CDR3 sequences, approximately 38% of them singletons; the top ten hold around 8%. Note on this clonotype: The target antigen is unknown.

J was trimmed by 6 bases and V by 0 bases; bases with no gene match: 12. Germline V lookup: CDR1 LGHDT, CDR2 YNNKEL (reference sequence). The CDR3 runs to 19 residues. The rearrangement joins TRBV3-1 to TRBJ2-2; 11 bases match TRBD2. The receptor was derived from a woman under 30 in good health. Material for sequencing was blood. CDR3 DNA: TGTGCCAGCAGCCAAGAGGGCCTAACTAGCGGGGGTTCACCCGGGGAGCTGTTTTTT. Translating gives CASSQEGLTSGGSPGELFF.